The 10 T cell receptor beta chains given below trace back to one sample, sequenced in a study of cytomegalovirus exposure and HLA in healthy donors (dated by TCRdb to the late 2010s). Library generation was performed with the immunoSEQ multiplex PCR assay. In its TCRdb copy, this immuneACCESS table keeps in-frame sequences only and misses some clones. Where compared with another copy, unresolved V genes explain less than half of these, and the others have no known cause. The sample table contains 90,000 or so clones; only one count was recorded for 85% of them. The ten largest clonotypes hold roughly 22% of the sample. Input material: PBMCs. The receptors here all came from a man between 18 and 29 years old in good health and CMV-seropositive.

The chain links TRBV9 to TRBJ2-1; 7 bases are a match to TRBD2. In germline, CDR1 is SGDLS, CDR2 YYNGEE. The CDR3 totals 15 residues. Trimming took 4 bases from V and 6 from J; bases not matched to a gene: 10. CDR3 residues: CASSPGPAGVNEQFF. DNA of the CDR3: TGTGCCAGCAGCCCAGGACCCGCGGGGGTCAATGAGCAGTTCTTC.

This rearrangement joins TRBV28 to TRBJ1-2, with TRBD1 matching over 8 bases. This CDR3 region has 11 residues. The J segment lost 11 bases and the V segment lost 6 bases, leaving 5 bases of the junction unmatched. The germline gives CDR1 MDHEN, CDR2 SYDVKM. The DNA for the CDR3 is TGTGCCAGCAGCCGGACAGGGAGGTACACCTTC. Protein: CASSRTGRYTF.

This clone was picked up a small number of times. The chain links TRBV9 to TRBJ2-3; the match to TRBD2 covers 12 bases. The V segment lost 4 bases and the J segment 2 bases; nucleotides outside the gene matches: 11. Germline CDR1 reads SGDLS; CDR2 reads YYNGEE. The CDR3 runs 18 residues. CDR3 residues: CASSIGPRTSGNTDTQYF. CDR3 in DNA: TGTGCCAGCAGCATAGGCCCGCGGACTAGCGGGAACACAGATACGCAGTATTTT.

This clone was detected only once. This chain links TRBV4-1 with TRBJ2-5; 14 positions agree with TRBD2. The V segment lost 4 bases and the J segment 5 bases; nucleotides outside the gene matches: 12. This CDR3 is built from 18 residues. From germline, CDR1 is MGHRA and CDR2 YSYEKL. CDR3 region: CASSLGTSGSRGIETQYF. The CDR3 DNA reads TGCGCCAGCAGCCTGGGGACTAGCGGGAGTCGGGGTATCGAGACCCAGTACTTC.

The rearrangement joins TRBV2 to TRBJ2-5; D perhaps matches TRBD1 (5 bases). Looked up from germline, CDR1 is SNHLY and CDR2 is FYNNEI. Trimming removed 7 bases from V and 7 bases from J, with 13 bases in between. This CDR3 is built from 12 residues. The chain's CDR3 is CASKTDSGTQYF. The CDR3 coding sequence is TGTGCCAGCAAGACCGACAGTGGGACCCAGTACTTC.

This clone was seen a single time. Here the CDR3 reads CASSLAPGHRQAGVTYEQYF. The CDR3 DNA is TGCGCCAGCAGCTTGGCGCCCGGGCACCGCCAAGCGGGAGTGACCTACGAGCAGTACTTC. The chain recombines TRBV5-1 with TRBJ2-7; 8 bases are shared with TRBD2. This CDR3 comprises 20 residues. Germline V lookup: CDR1 SGHRS, CDR2 YFSETQ. V lost 0 bases and J lost 2; bases outside the gene matches: 19.

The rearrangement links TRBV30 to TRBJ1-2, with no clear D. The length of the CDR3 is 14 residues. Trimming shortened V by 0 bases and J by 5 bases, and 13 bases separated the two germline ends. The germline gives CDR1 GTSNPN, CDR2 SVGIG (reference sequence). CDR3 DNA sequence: TGTGCCTGGAGTGTGACCGGGTTTACATATGGCTACACCTTC. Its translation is CAWSVTGFTYGYTF.

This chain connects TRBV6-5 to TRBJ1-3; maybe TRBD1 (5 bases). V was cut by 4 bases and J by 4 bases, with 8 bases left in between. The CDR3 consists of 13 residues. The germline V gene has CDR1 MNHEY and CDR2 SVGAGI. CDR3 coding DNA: TGTGCCAGCAGTTCAGGGCACGGAAACACCATATATTTT. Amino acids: CASSSGHGNTIYF.

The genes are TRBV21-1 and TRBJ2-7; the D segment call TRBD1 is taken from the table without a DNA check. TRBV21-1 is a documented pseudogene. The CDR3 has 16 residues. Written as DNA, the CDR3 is TGTGCCAGCAGCAAACATAGTAGTCCAGGCTCCTACGAGCAGTACTTC. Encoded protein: CASSKHSSPGSYEQYF.

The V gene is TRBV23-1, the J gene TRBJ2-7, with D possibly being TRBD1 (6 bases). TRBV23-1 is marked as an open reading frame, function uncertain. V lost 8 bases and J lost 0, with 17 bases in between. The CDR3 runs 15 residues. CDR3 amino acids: CASGHRDRSSYEQYF. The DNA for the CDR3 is TGCGCCAGCGGGCACAGGGACCGAAGCTCCTACGAGCAGTACTTC.